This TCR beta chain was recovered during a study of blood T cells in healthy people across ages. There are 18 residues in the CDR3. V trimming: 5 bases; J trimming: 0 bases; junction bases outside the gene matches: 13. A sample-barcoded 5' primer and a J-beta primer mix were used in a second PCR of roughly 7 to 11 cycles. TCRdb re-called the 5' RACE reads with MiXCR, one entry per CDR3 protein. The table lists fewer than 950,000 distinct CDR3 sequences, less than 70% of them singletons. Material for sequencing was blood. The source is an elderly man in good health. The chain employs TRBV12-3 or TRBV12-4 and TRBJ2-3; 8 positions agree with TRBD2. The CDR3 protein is CASSPGTRGSISTDTQYF. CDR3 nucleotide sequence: TGTGCCAGCAGTCCCGGGACTAGGGGGAGTATTAGCACAGATACGCAGTATTTT.